One and the same sample provided the 32 T cell receptor beta chains below, sequenced in a study of T cell repertoires in cytomegalovirus infection. TCRdb passed the reads through MiXCR, listing each CDR3 protein once. The sample contains roughly 280,000 distinct CDR3 sequences, roughly an eighth of which appear only once. Sequenced input: PBMCs. These receptors all stem from a human donor in good health (CMV status not recorded). Some clones in this sample may be carry-over from other donors' samples.

Worth noting for this clonotype: Being one base from a much bigger clone, this may be a read error. This chain joins TRBV29-1 and TRBJ2-5; TRBD2 might be the D (6 bases). V dropped 4 bases and J dropped 7 bases, with 22 bases sitting between them. The CDR3 has 15 residues. The germline gives CDR1 SQVTM, CDR2 ANQGSEA. The DNA for the CDR3 is TGCAGCGTTGTCCTAGCGCGAGGCCCCTTTGGGACCCAGTACTTC. Protein product: CSVVLARGPFGTQYF.

The chain is built from TRBV19 and TRBJ2-5; D may correspond to TRBD1 or TRBD2 (5 bases each). The CDR3 length is 13 residues. CDR1 is LNHDA and CDR2 is SQIVND in the germline V gene (reference sequence). V lost 7 bases to trimming and J lost 2 bases, with 11 bases between them. CDR3 nucleotides: TGTGCCAGTAAGGGACCAATACAAGAGACCCAGTACTTC. Its protein is CASKGPIQETQYF.

The chain couples TRBV2 to TRBJ1-2; 8 bases map to TRBD1. J lost 0 bases, V lost 6 bases, and 3 bases had no gene match. CDR1 and CDR2 from the germline V gene are SNHLY and FYNNEI. The length of the CDR3 is 14 residues. Here the CDR3 DNA reads TGTGCCAGCAGGAGACAGGGGCCTAACTATGGCTACACCTTC. Amino acid sequence: CASRRQGPNYGYTF.

This clonotype was observed a handful of times. This sequence joins TRBV6-2 or TRBV6-3 and TRBJ2-7; D not certain. V dropped 4 bases and J dropped 12 bases, with 13 bases sitting between them. CDR3 length: 11 residues. Germline V gene lookup returns CDR1 MNHEY and CDR2 SVGEGT. This chain's CDR3 is CASSWLDILYF. The CDR3, as DNA: TGTGCCAGCAGTTGGCTCGATATTCTGTACTTC.

V and J are TRBV28 and TRBJ2-7, with D tentatively TRBD2 (5 bases). The CDR3 contains 16 residues. Germline CDR1 and CDR2: MDHEN and SYDVKM. V lost 3 bases and J 0 bases, leaving 15 bases between the germline ends. CDR3 DNA sequence: TGTGCCAGCAGTTTCCGCGGAGGTCCATCCTCCTACGAGCAGTACTTC. Amino acids: CASSFRGGPSSYEQYF.

The chain employs TRBV5-4 and TRBJ1-1; no reliable D call. In germline, CDR1 is SGHNT, CDR2 YYREEE (reference sequence). The CDR3 runs 13 residues. Trimming pared 1 base from V and 9 bases from J, leaving 13 bases between. The CDR3 spells CASSLFLGQQAFF. The CDR3 coding sequence is TGTGCCAGCAGCTTGTTTTTAGGTCAGCAAGCTTTCTTT. The full variable domain, its missing parts supplied by reference TRBV5-4 and TRBJ1-1, is ETGVTQSPTHLIKTRGQQVTLRCSSQSGHNTVSWYQQALGQGPQFIFQYYREEENGRGNFPPRFSGLQFPNYSSELNVNALELDDSALYLCASSLFLGQQAFFGQGTRLTVV.

This clonotype showed up just a few times. The gene calls are TRBV6-1 and TRBJ1-2; D gene uncertain. The germline CDR1 and CDR2 sequences are MNHNS and SASEGT. The CDR3 extends over 14 amino acids. V gave up 6 bases and J gave up 0 bases, with 11 bases separating them. The DNA of the CDR3 is TGTGCCAGCAGGCCCGGGAATGCTAACTATGGCTACACCTTC. Its translation: CASRPGNANYGYTF.

J is TRBJ2-3 and V is TRBV19; 14 bases map to TRBD2. In germline, CDR1 is LNHDA, CDR2 SQIVND (reference sequence). V gave up 4 bases and J gave up 2 bases; unmatched junction bases: 5. The CDR3 sequence is 17 residues long. The CDR3 coding sequence is TGTGCCAGTAGTAATCGGACTAGCGGGAGGACCACAGATACGCAGTATTTT. This encodes CASSNRTSGRTTDTQYF.

The chain is built from TRBV7-9 and TRBJ2-3, with 7 bases that match TRBD1. Trimming at V came to 1 base and at J to 2 bases, leaving 3 bases not matched to a gene. CDR1 and CDR2 (germline): SEHNR, FQNEAQ (reference sequence). The CDR3 is made up of 15 amino acids. CDR3 DNA: TGTGCCAGCAGCTTAGGACAGGGATACACAGATACGCAGTATTTT. The encoded protein is CASSLGQGYTDTQYF.

In DNA, the CDR3 is TGTGCCAGCAGCTTGGTTGTCGATCCCTACAATGAGCAGTTCTTC. It specifies CASSLVVDPYNEQFF. The chain has TRBV5-6 and TRBJ2-1, with D unclear. Germline V gene sequence: CDR1 SGHDT, CDR2 YYEEEE. The CDR3 is made up of 15 amino acids. Trimming left V 0 bases short and J 2 bases short, with 9 bases between.

The rearrangement uses TRBV7-9 and TRBJ1-1, with D unresolved. Germline CDR1 reads SEHNR; CDR2 reads FQNEAQ (reference sequence). CDR3 length: 15 amino acids. Trimming left V 5 bases short and J 5 bases short, with 18 bases between. The CDR3 region is CASSPPGLRGTEAFF. CDR3 nucleotides: TGTGCCAGCAGCCCCCCCGGACTCAGAGGGACTGAAGCTTTCTTT.

This clonotype was counted many times. This sequence joins TRBV7-6 and TRBJ2-7; 8 nucleotides agree with TRBD1. Germline lookup yields CDR1 SGHVS and CDR2 FNYEAQ. This CDR3 is 15 amino acids long. V gave up 6 bases and J gave up 1 base; unmatched junction bases: 8. The CDR3 DNA follows: TGTGCCAGCAGTTTTGGACAGGGTGAGTCCTACGAGCAGTACTTC. Its protein is CASSFGQGESYEQYF.

This clonotype has just a few counts. The chain employs TRBV11-2 and TRBJ2-1, with 12 bases aligning to TRBD2. The CDR3 contains 15 residues. With 1 base clipped from V and 10 bases from J, the junction kept 5 bases outside the gene matches. Germline CDR1 and CDR2: SGHAT and FQNNGV. The CDR3: CASSLVLAGGIEQFF. The CDR3 bases are TGTGCCAGCAGCTTAGTACTAGCGGGGGGTATAGAGCAGTTCTTC.

This clonotype turned up a few times. CDR3 protein: CASSSTSGGPQFF. Here the CDR3 DNA reads TGTGCCAGCAGCTCGACTAGCGGGGGGCCTCAGTTCTTC. This sequence joins TRBV6-1 and TRBJ2-1, with 13 bases identical to TRBD2. Trimming took 6 bases from V and 13 from J; bases not matched to a gene: 6. This CDR3 region has 13 residues. Germline CDR1 MNHNS, CDR2 SASEGT.

The gene calls are TRBV6-2 or TRBV6-3 and TRBJ1-1, with unresolved D. With 5 bases removed from V and 7 bases from J, the gap between germline ends came to 20 bases. The germline CDR1 and CDR2 sequences are MNHEY and SVGEGT. The CDR3 has 15 amino acids. CDR3 in amino acids: CASSTLGPVGGEAFF. The CDR3 nucleotides read TGTGCCAGCAGTACCCTGGGCCCCGTTGGAGGTGAAGCTTTCTTT.

This clonotype was picked up many times. This chain links TRBV7-2 with TRBJ2-7; no clear D gene. CDR3 length equals 13 residues. Between the trimmed V and J ends, which lost 3 bases and 3 bases, there was a span of 9 bases. Per the germline V gene, CDR1 is SGHTA and CDR2 is FQGNSA. CDR3 DNA: TGTGCCAGCAGCTTGGATGGGGTCTACGAGCAGTACTTC. This codes for CASSLDGVYEQYF. Together with reference TRBV7-2 and TRBJ2-7, the CDR3 gives the full variable domain: GAGVSQSPSNKVTEKGKDVELRCDPISGHTALYWYRQSLGQGLEFLIYFQGNSAPDKSGLPSDRFSAERTGGSVSTLTIQRTQQEDSAVYLCASSLDGVYEQYFGPGTRLTVT.

This clonotype came up many times. V is TRBV10-3 and J is TRBJ2-1; 11 nucleotides match TRBD2. Germline V gene data show CDR1 as ENHRY and CDR2 as SYGVKD. The CDR3 length is 18 residues. The V segment lost 6 bases and the J segment 0 bases; nucleotides outside the gene matches: 10. The CDR3 nucleotides are TGTGCCATCAGCGACCAGGGACTAGCGGCAAGCTCCTACAATGAGCAGTTCTTC. This sequence encodes CAISDQGLAASSYNEQFF.

This sequence joins TRBV10-3 and TRBJ1-5, with D possibly matching TRBD1 (6 bases). The CDR3 covers 13 residues. Germline assignment: CDR1 ENHRY and CDR2 SYGVKD. Trimming removed 4 bases at V and 4 bases at J, with 8 bases between. DNA of the CDR3: TGTGCCATCAGTGCAGGGGATAATCAGCCCCAGCATTTT. Amino acids: CAISAGDNQPQHF.

This clonotype was observed many times. This chain links TRBV7-3 with TRBJ1-4; no clear D. V was shortened by 2 bases and J by 5 bases, with 12 bases between the two germline ends. The CDR3 sequence is 15 residues long. CDR1 is SGHTA and CDR2 is FQGTGA in the germline V gene. The CDR3 DNA reads TGTGCCAGCAGCTTAGGCGGCGGTGCAAATGAAAAACTGTTTTTT. Protein: CASSLGGGANEKLFF. Together with reference TRBV7-3 and TRBJ1-4, the CDR3 gives the full variable domain: GAGVSQTPSNKVTEKGKYVELRCDPISGHTALYWYRQSLGQGPEFLIYFQGTGAADDSGLPNDRFFAVRPEGSVSTLKIQRTERGDSAVYLCASSLGGGANEKLFFGSGTQLSVL.

The sample holds many counts of this clonotype. The chain recombines TRBV28 with TRBJ2-7; D assignment may be TRBD1 or TRBD2 (5 bases each). The CDR3 extends over 15 amino acids. V lost 3 bases, J lost 2 bases, and 14 bases lay in between. Germline V CDR1 and CDR2: MDHEN, SYDVKM. The CDR3 DNA reads TGTGCCAGCAGTTTCCCCACCGGGACGGCCTACGAGCAGTACTTC. Protein product: CASSFPTGTAYEQYF.

This clonotype was seen only a few times. The gene calls are TRBV5-6 and TRBJ2-3; D perhaps matches TRBD2 (5 bases). The ends were cut back, 4 bases at V and 0 bases at J, with 12 bases in the middle. Looked up from germline, CDR1 is SGHDT and CDR2 is YYEEEE. CDR3 length: 15 residues. CDR3 residues: CASSEAGSSTDTQYF. CDR3 DNA: TGTGCCAGCAGCGAGGCGGGTTCTAGCACAGATACGCAGTATTTT.

This clonotype has just a few counts. This chain connects TRBV2 to TRBJ2-3, with D perhaps TRBD2 (5 bases). Trimming removed 8 bases from V and 6 bases from J, with 18 bases in between. The CDR3 totals 14 residues. Germline CDR1 SNHLY, CDR2 FYNNEI. The CDR3 nucleotides read TGTGCCAGCGTGGAGGAGAAATTCAGCGATACGCAGTATTTT. Its protein is CASVEEKFSDTQYF.

This clonotype turned up a few times. The rearrangement joins TRBV14 to TRBJ1-4; D gene uncertain. There are 12 residues in the CDR3. CDR1 is SGHDN, CDR2 FVKESK, per germline. V was cut by 1 base and J by 7 bases, with 4 bases left in between. The CDR3 DNA reads TGTGCCAGCAGCCAAGTGCCTGAAAAACTGTTTTTT. Its protein is CASSQVPEKLFF. The whole variable domain, filled in from reference TRBV14 and TRBJ1-4, reads EAGVTQFPSHSVIEKGQTVTLRCDPISGHDNLYWYRRVMGKEIKFLLHFVKESKQDESGMPNNRFLAERTGGTYSTLKVQPAELEDSGVYFCASSQVPEKLFFGSGTQLSVL.

This clonotype was counted many times. The chain has TRBV29-1 and TRBJ2-1; 13 nucleotides align to TRBD2. The CDR3 consists of 18 residues. Unmatched junction bases numbered 8, after V lost 3 bases and J lost 0 bases. CDR1 and CDR2 (germline): SQVTM, ANQGSEA. CDR3 residues: CSVDKTSGGLSSYNEQFF. As DNA, the CDR3 is TGCAGCGTTGATAAGACTAGCGGGGGGCTTAGCTCCTACAATGAGCAGTTCTTC.

The rearrangement uses TRBV20-1 and TRBJ2-7, with a weak D call TRBD1 (6 bases). Per germline, CDR1 DFQATT and CDR2 SNEGSKA (reference sequence). V lost 3 bases and J lost 2, with 14 bases in between. This CDR3 region has 14 residues. CDR3 DNA: TGCAGTGCTAGTAACCCGGACAGAACCTACGAGCAGTACTTC. Its translation is CSASNPDRTYEQYF.

The chain couples TRBV7-9 to TRBJ1-5, with 9 nucleotides matching TRBD1. CDR1 is SEHNR, CDR2 FQNEAQ, per germline (reference sequence). J lost 8 bases, V lost 3 bases, and 11 bases had no gene match. The CDR3 consists of 16 residues. CDR3 sequence reads: CASSLVPGQGLEPQHF. The CDR3, as DNA: TGTGCCAGCAGCTTGGTTCCGGGACAGGGTCTGGAGCCCCAGCATTTT.

The rearrangement uses TRBV5-4 and TRBJ2-7; 8 nucleotides line up with TRBD1. The V gene end was trimmed by 0 bases and the J gene end by 5 bases; junction bases not matched to a gene: 10. CDR1 is SGHNT, CDR2 YYREEE, per germline (reference sequence). This CDR3 has 16 residues. The CDR3 DNA is TGTGCCAGCAGCTTGGCCGGGGACAGGAGGTCTAACGAGCAGTACTTC. Translated: CASSLAGDRRSNEQYF.

The chain links TRBV2 to TRBJ2-1; D not resolved. This CDR3 has 14 amino acids. Trimming stripped 4 bases from V and 3 bases from J, with 10 bases between. The germline gives CDR1 SNHLY, CDR2 FYNNEI. In DNA form, the CDR3 reads TGTGCCAGCAGTGGAGCGTACGTCTACAATGAGCAGTTCTTC. Protein product: CASSGAYVYNEQFF.

This clonotype occurred many times. This rearrangement joins TRBV7-2 to TRBJ2-2; 8 bases agree with TRBD1. This CDR3 spans 15 amino acids. Germline V gene sequence: CDR1 SGHTA, CDR2 FQGNSA. The V and J ends lost 1 base and 6 bases, in that order; junction bases with no gene match: 4. The CDR3 region has the DNA TGTGCCAGCAGCTTAGTCCCAGGGGGCGCCGGGGAGCTGTTTTTT. It yields the protein CASSLVPGGAGELFF.

This clonotype was counted ten times or more. This rearrangement joins TRBV2 to TRBJ1-5; possible D gene TRBD1, 5 bases. With 8 bases removed from V and 6 bases from J, the gap between germline ends came to 14 bases. Germline CDR1 SNHLY, CDR2 FYNNEI. This CDR3 has 13 residues. This CDR3 reads CASGAGLGQPQHF. The CDR3 DNA sequence: TGTGCCAGCGGGGCAGGGTTGGGTCAGCCCCAGCATTTT.

This clonotype was seen many times. The chain carries TRBV7-2 and TRBJ1-1; D not resolved. This CDR3 comprises 13 residues. V lost 5 bases and J 1 base, leaving 8 bases between the germline ends. The germline CDR1 and CDR2 sequences are SGHTA and FQGNSA. CDR3 protein: CASSPWPNTEAFF. The CDR3 DNA reads TGTGCCAGCAGCCCCTGGCCGAACACTGAAGCTTTCTTT.

This clonotype was counted only a few times. The V and J genes are TRBV5-4 and TRBJ2-3; D perhaps matches TRBD2 (5 bases). CDR3 size: 15 residues. The ends were cut back, 10 bases at V and 0 bases at J, with 18 bases in the middle. Germline CDR1 and CDR2: SGHNT and YYREEE (reference sequence). CDR3 sequence (DNA): TGTGCCGGAACTTCTAGCAGAACTAGCACAGATACGCAGTATTTT. Amino acid sequence: CAGTSSRTSTDTQYF.